The source of this T cell receptor (beta chain) is a study of T-cell reconstitution after alpha-beta-depleted transplantation in children. Notes on the study in general: One year after transplant, T-cell counts and diversity came mostly from newly produced T cells. High day-60 TCRbeta diversity in some patients came from surviving recipient T cells and thymic progenitors. As was reported, about two months after transplant, alpha-beta T cells came from several hundred expanded graft clones.

Germline V gene lookup returns CDR1 MNHEY and CDR2 SVGEGT. CDR3 length: 21 amino acids. Unique molecular identifiers were used in preparing the TCRbeta library. Each CDR3 protein is one row after TCRdb ran MiXCR on the PCR reads. This sample has some 300,000 distinct CDR3 sequences, with around 9.1% found just once. A remark on this clonotype: As yet, its antigen is unknown. Relative to the germline gene, one junction end is altered; a read error may explain this.

The chain carries TRBV6-2 or TRBV6-3 and TRBJ2-7, with 10 bases that match TRBD1. Source: PBMCs, taken before TCRalphabeta/CD19-depleted stem cell transplant. This receptor was identified in a boy in the first two years of life with acute myeloid leukemia, due to receive a stem cell transplant. The CDR3 DNA sequence: TGTGCCAGCAGTTACCCGGCTCCGGGACAGGGGAGCGCGGGAGGCTCCCACGAGCAGTACTTC. Translated: CASSYPAPGQGSAGGSHEQYF.